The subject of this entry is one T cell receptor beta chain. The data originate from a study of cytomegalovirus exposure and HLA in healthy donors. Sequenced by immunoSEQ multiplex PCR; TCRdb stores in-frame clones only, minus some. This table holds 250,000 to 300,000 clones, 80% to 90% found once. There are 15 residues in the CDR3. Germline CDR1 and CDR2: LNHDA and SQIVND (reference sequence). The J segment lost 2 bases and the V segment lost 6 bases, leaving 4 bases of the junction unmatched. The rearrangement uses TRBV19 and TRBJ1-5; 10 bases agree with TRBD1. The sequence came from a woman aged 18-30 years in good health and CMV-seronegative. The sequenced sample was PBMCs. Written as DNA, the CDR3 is TGTGCCAGTAGGGACGGGACAGGGGGCAATCAGCCCCAGCATTTT. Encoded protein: CASRDGTGGNQPQHF.